What follows are 4 T cell receptor beta chains derived from one specimen sequenced in a study of tumor-infiltrating lymphocytes in primary liver carcinoma (TCRdb year 2017). Reads for this sample came from an Illumina HiSeq 2500. Starting from around 500 ng total RNA, TCRbeta-specific cDNA was produced by reverse transcription with a constant-region primer and ProtoScript II reverse transcriptase. Three nested multiplex PCR rounds, following a slightly modified ARM-PCR procedure, were used to build the TCRbeta libraries. Each of the first two PCR rounds ran for about 9 cycles and used multiplex TRBV1-TRBV30 forward primers together with a Cbeta reverse primer. The raw public data were reprocessed by TCRdb itself: fastp quality trimming at Q25, MiXCR clonotype calling, in-frame beta chains only. Rows are combined by CDR3 protein, so each entry shows the most common genes and DNA. The sample data list around 47,000 distinct CDR3 sequences, and over 70% of these were observed just once. The ten top clones hold under 20% of the sample.

Total RNA and DNA were co-extracted without cell sorting from approximately 20-30 mg of bulk tissue using the AllPrep DNA/RNA mini kit. Sequenced input: liver tumor tissue from sampling region 2. The label giving this sample's cell subset or site can be read as: tumor region T2, inferior pole. Receptors were obtained from a man between 40 and 49 years old with primary liver carcinoma and hepatitis B virus infection.

This sequence joins TRBV11-2 and TRBJ2-7; 7 bases fit TRBD2. CDR3 size: 12 residues. Germline V gene sequence: CDR1 SGHAT, CDR2 FQNNGV. Trimming took 6 bases from V and 10 from J; bases not matched to a gene: 9. CDR3 nucleotides: TGTGCCAGCAGTCCCGGGGACTACGGACAGTACTTC. It is translated as CASSPGDYGQYF.

The chain is built from TRBV12-3 or TRBV12-4 and TRBJ2-7; no clear D. Trimming pared 6 bases from V and 2 bases from J, leaving 20 bases between. This CDR3 is 16 amino acids long. DNA for the CDR3: TGTGCCAGCAGCTTAAATTCTGGGCAGATTCCCTACGAGCAGTACTTC. Amino acids: CASSLNSGQIPYEQYF.

The chain combines TRBV11-2 with TRBJ2-2, with 7 bases aligning to TRBD1. The CDR3 runs to 15 residues. Trimming cost V 5 bases and J 5 bases; bases outside gene matches: 8. Germline V gives CDR1 SGHAT, CDR2 FQNNGV. CDR3 in amino acids: CASSPIRGTTGELFF. In DNA, the CDR3 is TGTGCCAGCAGCCCCATCAGGGGGACAACCGGGGAGCTGTTTTTT.

On this clonotype itself: At one of its ends the junction is not consistent with the germline gene, which may arise from a read error. V gene TRBV10-2 combines with J gene TRBJ2-7, with D perhaps TRBD1 (6 bases). This CDR3 is 15 amino acids long. Germline V gene data show CDR1 as WSHSY and CDR2 as SAAADI. In DNA, the CDR3 is TGCGACAGCACGCAATCGACAGGCTCCTCCTACGGGCGGTACTTC. This gives the protein CDSTQSTGSSYGRYF.